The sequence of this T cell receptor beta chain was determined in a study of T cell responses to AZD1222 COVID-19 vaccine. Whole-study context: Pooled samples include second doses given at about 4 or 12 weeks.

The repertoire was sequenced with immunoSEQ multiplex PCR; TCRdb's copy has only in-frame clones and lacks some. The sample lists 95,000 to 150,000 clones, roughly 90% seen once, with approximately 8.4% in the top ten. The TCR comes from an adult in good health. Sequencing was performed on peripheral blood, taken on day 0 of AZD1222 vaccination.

The DNA for the CDR3 is TGTGCCAGCAGGAATGATGGGGCAGGCCTCCAAGAGACCCAGTACTTC. Encoded protein: CASRNDGAGLQETQYF. The chain links TRBV28 to TRBJ2-5; D is possibly TRBD1 (5 bases). Germline loops: CDR1 MDHEN, CDR2 SYDVKM. V was trimmed by 6 bases and J by 1 base, leaving 18 bases between them. The CDR3 totals 16 residues. Together with reference TRBV28 and TRBJ2-5, the CDR3 gives the full variable domain: DVKVTQSSRYLVKRTGEKVFLECVQDMDHENMFWYRQDPGLGLRLIYFSYDVKMKEKGDIPEGYSVSREKKERFSLILESASTNQTSMYLCASRNDGAGLQETQYFGPGTRLLVL.